The present T cell receptor (beta chain) was sequenced within a study of T cells in Graves' hyperthyroidism and ophthalmopathy. Study outcomes and limitations: Ophthalmopathy got predicted by the model a median approximately six months before its onset. Among thyroid clonotypes expanded above 0.001, most also appeared in blood.

The V gene end was trimmed by 5 bases and the J gene end by 6 bases; junction bases not matched to a gene: 10. The germline CDR1 and CDR2 sequences are DFQATT and SNEGSKA (reference sequence). This CDR3 contains 14 residues. PBMCs were collected from an approximately 9.3 ml volume of fresh peripheral blood. Many counts were recorded for this clonotype. Its antigen is undetermined. Template material for amplifying TCR beta CDR3 regions consisted of RNA transcripts. Researchers ran a first-round RT-PCR on the TCR CDR3 using the HTBI primer set. TCRdb independently ran MiXCR on the multiplex PCR reads; one entry per CDR3 protein. The data show some 650,000 distinct CDR3 sequences, 16% seen once.

This rearrangement joins TRBV20-1 to TRBJ2-3, with 8 nucleotides matching TRBD2. What was sequenced was blood. This TCR was recovered from a woman between 35 and 50 years old with Graves' ophthalmopathy. The CDR3 loop is CSALGTRISDTQYF. CDR3 coding DNA: TGCAGTGCTCTGGGGACTAGGATTTCGGATACGCAGTATTTT.